The TCR beta chain under discussion was sequenced for a study of T cells in Graves' hyperthyroidism and ophthalmopathy. What was amplified from RNA transcripts were TCR beta CDR3 regions. Using the HTBI primer set, a first-round RT-PCR was run on the TCR CDR3. TCRdb used MiXCR to reprocess the multiplex PCR reads, holding one entry per CDR3 protein. Here the sample spans 300,000 to 450,000 distinct CDR3 sequences, approximately 17% being singletons. Trimming removed 4 bases at V and 11 bases at J, with 18 bases between. Germline CDR1 is LGHDT and CDR2 is YNNKEL (reference sequence). CDR3 size: 14 residues. Findings of the study overall: Most clonotypes that expanded in the thyroid above 0.001 also showed up in blood.

Each ophthalmopathy patient scored at least 3 on the Clinical Activity Score and at least 4 on NOSPECS grade, with duration under 3 months. Fresh peripheral blood, more than 8 ml of it, supplied the PBMCs. This clonotype was counted at least ten times. The antigen is undetermined. The sequencing sample was made of blood. This chain connects TRBV3-1 to TRBJ1-3; D call uncertain. The sequence was obtained from a man aged 18 to 30 with Graves' ophthalmopathy. The CDR3: CASSPPGEAAAIYF. DNA of the CDR3: TGTGCCAGCAGCCCCCCTGGGGAAGCGGCGGCCATATATTTT. The whole variable domain, filled in from reference TRBV3-1 and TRBJ1-3, reads DTAVSQTPKYLVTQMGNDKSIKCEQNLGHDTMYWYKQDSKKFLKIMFSYNNKELIINETVPNRFSPKSPDKAHLNLHINSLELGDSAVYFCASSPPGEAAAIYFGEGSWLTVV.